Listed below are T cell receptor beta chains from one sample, sequenced in a study of blood T cell repertoires in COVID-19. Repertoires were generated with immunoSEQ multiplex PCR, while TCRdb's copy carries only in-frame clones and drops some. The sample comprises some 240,000 clones, roughly 84% of which are singletons, and approximately 1.5% rests with the top ten. The sequenced sample was peripheral blood. The receptors were gathered from a woman in her 40s who had recovered from COVID-19. CDR3s include the opening cysteine and the closing phenylalanine or tryptophan. A D gene is named only where the DNA matches it firmly. Not every row has a clone size; where given, it reads once, few, many or a size class.

J gene: TRBJ1-1
V gene: TRBV6-6
D gene: NA
clone size: NA
CDR3 length: 13
CDR3 protein: CASSYPVSTEAFF
CDR3 DNA: TGTGCCAGCAGTTACCCGGTTAGCACTGAAGCTTTCTTT

J gene: TRBJ2-1
V gene: TRBV18
D gene: TRBD2
clone size: NA
CDR3 length: 15
CDR3 protein: CASSPLAGVGNEQFF
CDR3 DNA: TGTGCCAGCTCACCACTAGCGGGGGTGGGGAATGAGCAGTTCTTC

J gene: TRBJ1-1
V gene: TRBV5-1
D gene: TRBD1
clone size: NA
CDR3 length: 16
CDR3 protein: CASSPGQGVWDTEAFF
CDR3 DNA: TGCGCCAGCAGCCCGGGACAGGGGGTTTGGGACACTGAAGCTTTCTTT

J gene: TRBJ2-5
V gene: TRBV5-8
D gene: TRBD2
clone size: NA
CDR3 length: 16
CDR3 protein: CASSPGTSGLQETQYF
CDR3 DNA: TGTGCCAGCAGCCCGGGAACTAGCGGGCTCCAAGAGACCCAGTACTTC

J gene: TRBJ1-3
V gene: TRBV18
D gene: TRBD1
clone size: few
CDR3 length: 14
CDR3 protein: CASSPQRGRNTIYF
CDR3 DNA: TGTGCCAGCTCACCACAAAGGGGGCGAAACACCATATATTTT

J gene: TRBJ1-2
V gene: TRBV19
D gene: NA
clone size: NA
CDR3 length: 11
CDR3 protein: CASETYGAYTF
CDR3 DNA: TGTGCCAGTGAAACCTACGGTGCCTACACCTTC

J gene: TRBJ2-2
V gene: TRBV11-2
D gene: NA
clone size: once
CDR3 length: 15
CDR3 protein: CASSFSTGRTGELFF
CDR3 DNA: TGTGCCAGCAGCTTCAGTACAGGGCGGACCGGGGAGCTGTTTTTT

J gene: TRBJ2-2
V gene: TRBV6-5
D gene: NA
clone size: NA
CDR3 length: 11
CDR3 protein: CASGRAGELFF
CDR3 DNA: TGTGCCAGCGGGCGGGCCGGGGAGCTGTTTTTT

J gene: TRBJ2-7
V gene: TRBV13
D gene: NA
clone size: NA
CDR3 length: 13
CDR3 protein: CASSLAGLYEQYF
CDR3 DNA: TGTGCCAGCAGCTTAGCTGGGCTCTACGAGCAGTACTTC

J gene: TRBJ2-1
V gene: TRBV6-1
D gene: TRBD1
clone size: NA
CDR3 length: 15
CDR3 protein: CASSETGTGYNEQFF
CDR3 DNA: TGTGCCAGCAGTGAGACCGGGACAGGGTACAATGAGCAGTTCTTC

J gene: TRBJ1-2
V gene: TRBV5-6
D gene: NA
clone size: once
CDR3 length: 13
CDR3 protein: CASSLGTRDGYTF
CDR3 DNA: TGTGCCAGCAGCTTGGGGACAAGGGATGGCTACACCTTC

J gene: TRBJ2-3
V gene: TRBV2
D gene: TRBD2
clone size: NA
CDR3 length: 16
CDR3 protein: CASSEDFSGGLDTQYF
CDR3 DNA: TGTGCCAGCAGTGAAGATTTTAGCGGGGGGTTAGATACGCAGTATTTT

J gene: TRBJ2-5
V gene: TRBV6-5
D gene: TRBD2
clone size: NA
CDR3 length: 14
CDR3 protein: CASSSSGGAETQYF
CDR3 DNA: TGTGCCAGCAGTTCTAGCGGGGGGGCCGAGACCCAGTACTTC

J gene: TRBJ2-5
V gene: TRBV20-1
D gene: NA
clone size: NA
CDR3 length: 11
CDR3 protein: CSARPGETQYF
CDR3 DNA: TGCAGTGCTAGACCAGGGGAGACCCAGTACTTC

J gene: TRBJ2-1
V gene: TRBV7-9
D gene: NA
clone size: few
CDR3 length: 12
CDR3 protein: CASSSPGDEQFF
CDR3 DNA: TGTGCCAGCAGCTCCCCAGGGGATGAGCAGTTCTTC

J gene: TRBJ2-7
V gene: TRBV10-3
D gene: NA
clone size: NA
CDR3 length: 11
CDR3 protein: CAIRRDYEQYF
CDR3 DNA: TGTGCCATCAGGAGGGATTACGAGCAGTACTTC

J gene: TRBJ2-5
V gene: TRBV11-2
D gene: TRBD2
clone size: NA
CDR3 length: 13
CDR3 protein: CASSTSGQETQYF
CDR3 DNA: TGTGCCAGCAGCACTAGCGGGCAAGAGACCCAGTACTTC

J gene: TRBJ2-5
V gene: TRBV18
D gene: NA
clone size: NA
CDR3 length: 15
CDR3 protein: CASSAPSGQGKTQYF
CDR3 DNA: TGTGCCAGCTCCGCCCCTAGCGGACAGGGAAAGACCCAGTACTTC

J gene: TRBJ2-1
V gene: TRBV7-6
D gene: TRBD1
clone size: NA
CDR3 length: 17
CDR3 protein: CASSFLLRDRGLNEQFF
CDR3 DNA: TGTGCCAGCAGCTTTCTTTTACGGGACAGGGGGTTAAATGAGCAGTTCTTC

J gene: TRBJ1-5
V gene: TRBV28
D gene: TRBD1
clone size: few
CDR3 length: 15
CDR3 protein: CASSTVGQGYQPQHF
CDR3 DNA: TGTGCCAGCAGTACAGTGGGACAGGGATATCAGCCCCAGCATTTT

J gene: TRBJ2-1
V gene: TRBV2
D gene: TRBD2
clone size: few
CDR3 length: 14
CDR3 protein: CATGETSGDNEQFF
CDR3 DNA: TGTGCCACGGGGGAGACTAGCGGGGACAATGAGCAGTTCTTC

J gene: TRBJ1-2
V gene: TRBV28
D gene: NA
clone size: few
CDR3 length: 12
CDR3 protein: CATRQPYYGYTF
CDR3 DNA: TGTGCCACGAGACAGCCCTACTATGGCTACACCTTC

J gene: TRBJ1-2
V gene: TRBV6-5
D gene: NA
clone size: NA
CDR3 length: 14
CDR3 protein: CASSTNQGNEGYTF
CDR3 DNA: TGTGCCAGCAGTACCAACCAGGGGAATGAAGGCTACACCTTC

J gene: TRBJ1-5
V gene: TRBV7-2
D gene: TRBD1
clone size: once
CDR3 length: 15
CDR3 protein: CASSLAGGRAQPQHF
CDR3 DNA: TGTGCCAGCAGCTTAGCAGGGGGCAGGGCTCAGCCCCAGCATTTT

J gene: TRBJ2-3
V gene: TRBV30
D gene: NA
clone size: once
CDR3 length: 13
CDR3 protein: CAWTTSAGDTQYF
CDR3 DNA: TGTGCCTGGACGACTTCTGCAGGGGATACGCAGTATTTT

J gene: TRBJ1-1
V gene: TRBV19
D gene: TRBD1
clone size: NA
CDR3 length: 15
CDR3 protein: CASSKLETGRTEAFF
CDR3 DNA: TGTGCCAGTAGTAAGCTAGAGACAGGGAGGACTGAAGCTTTCTTT

J gene: TRBJ2-6
V gene: TRBV6-6
D gene: NA
clone size: NA
CDR3 length: 17
CDR3 protein: CASSPSLSGAGANVLTF
CDR3 DNA: TGTGCCAGCAGTCCATCCCTTTCAGGGGCTGGGGCCAACGTCCTGACTTTC

J gene: TRBJ1-5
V gene: TRBV18
D gene: NA
clone size: NA
CDR3 length: 14
CDR3 protein: CASSPETGRQPQHF
CDR3 DNA: TGTGCCAGCTCACCGGAGACTGGGAGGCAGCCCCAGCATTTT

J gene: TRBJ2-7
V gene: TRBV29-1
D gene: NA
clone size: once
CDR3 length: 13
CDR3 protein: CSVEIHTGYEQYF
CDR3 DNA: TGCAGCGTTGAAATCCACACAGGCTACGAGCAGTACTTC

J gene: TRBJ2-7
V gene: TRBV5-4
D gene: NA
clone size: NA
CDR3 length: 15
CDR3 protein: CASSRGQPTVYEQYF
CDR3 DNA: TGTGCCAGCAGCCGCGGACAGCCGACTGTCTACGAGCAGTACTTC

J gene: TRBJ2-4
V gene: TRBV27
D gene: TRBD2
clone size: NA
CDR3 length: 16
CDR3 protein: CASSPSTSGGANIQYF
CDR3 DNA: TGTGCCAGCAGTCCGAGTACTAGCGGGGGGGCTAACATTCAGTACTTC

J gene: TRBJ1-4
V gene: TRBV3-1/TRBV3-2
D gene: TRBD1
clone size: NA
CDR3 length: 13
CDR3 protein: CASSRAGGEKLFF
CDR3 DNA: TGTGCCAGCAGCCGGGCAGGGGGCGAAAAACTGTTTTTT

J gene: TRBJ2-1
V gene: TRBV7-6
D gene: TRBD2
clone size: NA
CDR3 length: 17
CDR3 protein: CASTLSSGGWEYNEQFF
CDR3 DNA: TGTGCCAGCACTCTGTCTAGCGGCGGTTGGGAGTACAATGAGCAGTTCTTC

J gene: TRBJ1-2
V gene: TRBV11-2
D gene: NA
clone size: NA
CDR3 length: 16
CDR3 protein: CASSLTWTSPPRGYTF
CDR3 DNA: TGTGCCAGCAGCTTAACTTGGACATCTCCTCCCAGGGGCTACACCTTC

J gene: TRBJ2-1
V gene: TRBV18
D gene: TRBD1
clone size: NA
CDR3 length: 15
CDR3 protein: CASSPTGQRNNEQFF
CDR3 DNA: TGTGCCAGCTCACCAACGGGACAGAGAAACAATGAGCAGTTCTTC

J gene: TRBJ2-3
V gene: TRBV7-6
D gene: NA
clone size: NA
CDR3 length: 15
CDR3 protein: CASSLAPQSTDTQYF
CDR3 DNA: TGTGCCAGCAGCTTAGCCCCCCAGTCCACAGATACGCAGTATTTT

J gene: TRBJ2-7
V gene: TRBV5-1
D gene: TRBD2
clone size: NA
CDR3 length: 14
CDR3 protein: CASSLGTSGYEQYF
CDR3 DNA: TGCGCCAGCAGCTTGGGGACTAGCGGCTACGAGCAGTACTTC

J gene: TRBJ1-4
V gene: TRBV2
D gene: NA
clone size: NA
CDR3 length: 12
CDR3 protein: CASKGEGEKLFF
CDR3 DNA: TGTGCCAGCAAGGGGGAAGGTGAAAAACTGTTTTTT

J gene: TRBJ2-1
V gene: TRBV19
D gene: NA
clone size: NA
CDR3 length: 12
CDR3 protein: CASSRKTDEQFF
CDR3 DNA: TGTGCCAGTAGTCGAAAAACAGATGAGCAGTTCTTC

J gene: TRBJ2-1
V gene: TRBV14
D gene: NA
clone size: NA
CDR3 length: 15
CDR3 protein: CASSQEEGLHNEQFF
CDR3 DNA: TGTGCCAGCAGCCAAGAAGAGGGCCTACACAATGAGCAGTTCTTC

J gene: TRBJ1-1
V gene: TRBV7-2
D gene: TRBD1
clone size: NA
CDR3 length: 12
CDR3 protein: CASTFARGQAFF
CDR3 DNA: TGTGCCAGCACATTCGCCAGGGGGCAAGCTTTCTTT